This T cell receptor (beta chain) was sequenced in a study of T-cell reconstitution after alpha-beta-depleted transplantation in children. Points from the study as a whole: Surviving recipient T cells and thymic progenitors produced the high day-60 TCRbeta diversity seen in some patients. Approximately two months post-transplant, alpha-beta T cells reportedly originated from several hundred expanded graft clones. Newly made T cells mostly supplied T-cell counts and diversity one year after transplant.

Library preparation (for TCRbeta) was performed with unique molecular identifiers. Using its own MiXCR run on the PCR reads, TCRdb lists one record per CDR3 protein. This table has hundreds of thousands of distinct CDR3 sequences, around 7.8% appearing once. The CDR3 length is 12 residues. Between the trimmed V and J ends, which lost 6 bases and 6 bases, there was a span of 11 bases. Worth noting for this clonotype: Its antigen is currently unknown.

The chain recombines TRBV12-3 or TRBV12-4 with TRBJ1-1, with D possibly matching TRBD1 (6 bases). The sample in question was PBMCs, mostly from graft donor cells, obtained 180 days after TCRalphabeta/CD19-depleted stem cell transplant. The origin of this receptor is a male patient aged 10 to 17 who had a stem cell transplant for acute lymphoblastic leukemia, so the T cells may come from the graft donor. The CDR3 DNA reads TGTGCCAGCAGACCAGGGGCCCCTGAAGCTTTCTTT. Its translation is CASRPGAPEAFF.